Below, 30 T cell receptor beta chains from the same sample are listed, as sequenced in a study of cytomegalovirus exposure and HLA in healthy donors. The PCR had 60 Vbeta and 13 Jbeta primers. Clones were read by immunoSEQ multiplex PCR, and TCRdb kept only the in-frame ones, dropping some. The table shows about 200,000 clones, with 65% to 90% occurring only once. Material: PBMCs. The origin of the receptors is a woman under 40 in good health and CMV-seronegative.

The DNA for the CDR3 is TGTGCCAGCGGCCCTTGGACAGGGGCTAGCTCTGGGGCCAACGTCCTGACTTTC. This sequence encodes CASGPWTGASSGANVLTF. The genes are TRBV5-8 and TRBJ2-6; 9 bases agree with TRBD1. Looked up from germline, CDR1 is SGHTS and CDR2 is YDEGEE. With V trimmed by 7 bases and J by 0 bases, 11 bases remained unmatched. The CDR3 has 18 amino acids. Drawing the rest from reference TRBV5-8 and TRBJ2-6, the complete variable domain is EAGVTQSPTHLIKTRGQQATLRCSPISGHTSVYWYQQALGLGLQFLLWYDEGEERNRGNFPPRFSGRQFPNYSSELNVNALELEDSALYLCASGPWTGASSGANVLTFGAGSRLTVL.

This chain joins TRBV2 and TRBJ1-1; D unclear. Trimming stripped 8 bases from V and 1 base from J, with 11 bases between. The V gene's germline CDR1 is SNHLY and CDR2 FYNNEI. CDR3 size: 13 residues. CDR3 sequence: CASRKAGNTEAFF. The CDR3 region has the DNA TGTGCCAGCCGAAAGGCGGGGAACACTGAAGCTTTCTTT.

This rearrangement joins TRBV15 to TRBJ2-1; 12 nucleotides match TRBD2. V lost 1 base to trimming and J lost 7 bases; unmatched junction nucleotides: 11. Germline V lookup: CDR1 LNHNV, CDR2 YYDKDF (reference sequence). The CDR3 has 18 residues. The CDR3 DNA reads as TGTGCCACCAGCAGAGGATTGCTAGCGGGGGGGCGGAGGAATGAGCAGTTCTTC. Translated, it gives CATSRGLLAGGRRNEQFF.

This sequence joins TRBV5-1 and TRBJ2-2; weak D call: TRBD2 (6 bases). The V gene lost 0 bases and the J gene lost 4 bases, with 16 bases spanning the gap. Per germline, CDR1 SGHRS and CDR2 YFSETQ. The CDR3 length is 17 residues. The CDR3 sequence: CASSLASGDGATGELFF. For the CDR3, the DNA is TGCGCCAGCAGCTTGGCCTCGGGGGACGGGGCCACCGGGGAGCTGTTTTTT.

This chain uses TRBV19 with TRBJ1-5; 7 nucleotides agree with TRBD1. The V gene's germline CDR1 is LNHDA and CDR2 SQIVND (reference sequence). The CDR3 contains 15 residues. Germline trimming cut 3 bases from V and 5 bases from J; bases unmatched to any gene: 7. The CDR3 coding sequence is TGTGCCAGTAGTATTGACAGGGAAGGATATCAGCCCCAGCATTTT. Translating gives CASSIDREGYQPQHF.

In this sample, this clone turned up once. The same CDR3 can be traced to other DNA sequences in this sample. V is TRBV6-1 and J is TRBJ1-2, with 10 bases fitting TRBD1. The length of the CDR3 is 14 residues. V lost 1 base, J lost 7 bases, and 3 bases stayed unmatched. The germline V gene encodes CDR1 MNHNS and CDR2 SASEGT. DNA of the CDR3: TGTGCCAGCAGTGAAGTAGGACAGGGGGGTGGCTACACCTTC. Amino acids: CASSEVGQGGGYTF.

The chain combines TRBV29-1 with TRBJ2-5; 8 nucleotides match TRBD2. Germline CDR1 is SQVTM and CDR2 is ANQGSEA. The CDR3 consists of 13 residues. The junction had 9 bases not matched to a gene; V was cut back by 7 bases and J by 5 bases. The CDR3 reads CSAYGGGQETQYF. In DNA form, the CDR3 reads TGCAGCGCCTACGGGGGGGGCCAGGAGACCCAGTACTTC.

This clone was seen only once. J is TRBJ1-4 and V is TRBV7-9, with D maybe TRBD1 (5 bases). Germline values: CDR1 SEHNR, CDR2 FQNEAQ (reference sequence). V was trimmed by 2 bases and J by 8 bases, leaving 15 bases between them. The CDR3 runs 15 residues. The CDR3 is CASSLSWQGSEKLFF. The CDR3 nucleotides are TGTGCCAGCAGCTTATCCTGGCAGGGAAGCGAAAAACTGTTTTTT.

The V and J genes are TRBV13 and TRBJ2-4; 9 bases match TRBD1. V dropped 5 bases and J dropped 6; count of bases not matched to a gene: 8. Germline CDR1 is PRHDT and CDR2 is FYEKMQ (reference sequence). The CDR3 totals 15 residues. This CDR3 is CASSLNRGRSNIQYF. DNA for the CDR3: TGTGCCAGCAGCCTCAACAGGGGGCGCTCAAACATTCAGTACTTC. Filled out from reference TRBV13 and TRBJ2-4, the complete variable domain reads AAGVIQSPRHLIKEKRETATLKCYPIPRHDTVYWYQQGPGQDPQFLISFYEKMQSDKGSIPDRFSAQQFSDYHSELNMSSLELGDSALYFCASSLNRGRSNIQYFGAGTRLSVL.

This clone was seen just once. CDR3 residues: CASSHDRDTEAFF. The CDR3 DNA follows: TGTGCCAGCAGCCACGACAGGGACACTGAAGCTTTCTTT. The chain links TRBV11-3 to TRBJ1-1; 7 positions agree with TRBD1. The length of the CDR3 is 13 residues. The V and J ends lost 5 bases and 3 bases, in that order; junction bases with no gene match: 3. The germline CDR1 and CDR2 sequences are SGHNT and YENEEA.

The V call is TRBV6-5, the J call TRBJ2-7; D is possibly TRBD2 (5 bases). V lost 4 bases, J lost 5 bases, and 6 bases lay in between. This CDR3 has 11 amino acids. Per the germline V gene, CDR1 is MNHEY and CDR2 is SVGAGI. For the CDR3, the DNA is TGTGCCAGCAGTTGGAGGAACGAGCAGTACTTC. This encodes CASSWRNEQYF.

As for this clone: The junction does not match germline at one end; this may be a read error. The CDR3 here is CAWTNGPKGNEKLLF. In DNA, the CDR3 is TGTGCCTGGACCAACGGCCCGAAGGGGAATGAAAAACTGCTTTTT. The chain recombines TRBV30 with TRBJ1-4; TRBD1 might be the D (5 bases). This CDR3 contains 15 residues. CDR1 is GTSNPN, CDR2 SVGIG, per germline (reference sequence).

The chain employs TRBV10-2 and TRBJ2-3, with 12 bases aligning to TRBD2. The CDR3 consists of 16 residues. Trimming took 7 bases from V and 4 from J; bases not matched to a gene: 9. CDR1 is WSHSY, CDR2 SAAADI, per germline. This chain's CDR3 is CASISVASGRADTQYF. The DNA for the CDR3 is TGCGCCAGCATATCGGTCGCTAGCGGGAGGGCAGATACGCAGTATTTT.

This chain links TRBV11-2 with TRBJ2-6; 7 bases line up with TRBD2. Germline CDR1 SGHAT, CDR2 FQNNGV. V trimming: 2 bases; J trimming: 2 bases; junction bases outside the gene matches: 3. The CDR3 is 16 amino acids. CDR3 region: CASSLPGGAGANVLTF. CDR3 nucleotide sequence: TGTGCCAGCAGCTTACCTGGGGGGGCTGGGGCCAACGTCCTGACTTTC.

The chain joins TRBV2 to TRBJ1-5; D is possibly TRBD1 (5 bases). In germline, CDR1 is SNHLY, CDR2 FYNNEI. V was shortened by 4 bases and J by 3 bases, with 7 bases between the two germline ends. The CDR3 sequence is 13 residues long. DNA for the CDR3: TGTGCCAGCAGTGCGACAGTCAATCAGCCCCAGCATTTT. It encodes CASSATVNQPQHF.

This rearrangement joins TRBV27 to TRBJ2-1; 10 bases fit TRBD2. The CDR3 has 17 residues. With V trimmed by 3 bases and J by 4 bases, 9 bases remained unmatched. Germline V lookup: CDR1 MNHEY, CDR2 SMNVEV (reference sequence). The CDR3 nucleotides are TGTGCCAGCAGTTTCTCAAGCGGGGGGGCCGGGTACAATGAGCAGTTCTTC. Its translation is CASSFSSGGAGYNEQFF.

J is TRBJ2-2 and V is TRBV9, with D possibly being TRBD2 (6 bases). The length of the CDR3 is 16 residues. Germline CDR1 is SGDLS and CDR2 is YYNGEE. The germline V and J ends were trimmed by 2 bases and 2 bases, with 13 bases remaining between them. The CDR3 loop is CASSVSGTFNTGELFF. As DNA, the CDR3 is TGTGCCAGCAGCGTCTCCGGGACTTTTAACACCGGGGAGCTGTTTTTT.

The V gene is TRBV19, the J gene TRBJ2-6, with TRBD1 identical over 8 bases. The CDR3 length is 17 residues. Germline V gene sequence: CDR1 LNHDA, CDR2 SQIVND (reference sequence). Trimming removed 2 bases from V and 0 bases from J; junction bases left unmatched: 3. The CDR3, as DNA: TGTGCCAGTAGTATATTGGGACAGGACTCTGGGGCCAACGTCCTGACTTTC. Protein product: CASSILGQDSGANVLTF.

This chain connects TRBV2 to TRBJ1-2, with D perhaps TRBD1 (5 bases). The CDR3 length is 13 residues. Looked up from germline, CDR1 is SNHLY and CDR2 is FYNNEI. Trimming removed 5 bases from V and 7 bases from J, with 14 bases in between. CDR3 in amino acids: CASSTSGMAGYTF. In DNA form, the CDR3 reads TGTGCCAGCAGTACCTCAGGGATGGCTGGCTACACCTTC.

The chain has TRBV5-1 and TRBJ2-7, with a tentative D call TRBD2 (5 bases). Deletions cut 4 bases from V and 3 bases from J, with 11 bases between. CDR3 length: 13 amino acids. From germline, CDR1 is SGHRS and CDR2 YFSETQ. The CDR3 loop is CASSRSRGYEQYF. The CDR3, as DNA: TGCGCCAGCAGCCGGTCTCGGGGCTACGAGCAGTACTTC.

This clone has just a few counts. V usage is TRBV2 and J usage is TRBJ2-2, with 7 bases identical to TRBD2. From germline, CDR1 is SNHLY and CDR2 FYNNEI. V shed 7 bases and J 7 bases; nucleotides not matched to a gene: 15. This CDR3 has 16 amino acids. The CDR3 bases are TGTGCCAGCACCGACCCTCATCGCGGGAGAGTCGGGGAGCTGTTTTTT. This encodes CASTDPHRGRVGELFF.

The chain employs TRBV28 and TRBJ2-7, with 8 bases aligning to TRBD2. V trimming: 5 bases; J trimming: 3 bases; junction bases outside the gene matches: 6. This CDR3 contains 14 residues. CDR1 and CDR2 (germline): MDHEN, SYDVKM. The CDR3 spells CASSPGLVGYEQYF. In DNA form, the CDR3 reads TGTGCCAGCAGTCCGGGACTAGTGGGCTACGAGCAGTACTTC. The whole variable domain, remainder taken from reference TRBV28 and TRBJ2-7, is DVKVTQSSRYLVKRTGEKVFLECVQDMDHENMFWYRQDPGLGLRLIYFSYDVKMKEKGDIPEGYSVSREKKERFSLILESASTNQTSMYLCASSPGLVGYEQYFGPGTRLTVT.

This rearrangement joins TRBV2 to TRBJ1-5; a weak D match, TRBD1 (5 bases). CDR1 and CDR2 (germline): SNHLY, FYNNEI. The CDR3 runs to 13 residues. V lost 3 bases and J 7 bases, leaving 10 bases between the germline ends. The CDR3 bases are TGTGCCAGCAGTGATGCGGGGCAACAGCCCCAGCATTTT. It codes for CASSDAGQQPQHF.

V and J are TRBV28 and TRBJ2-5; 11 bases are a match to TRBD1. CDR1 and CDR2 (germline): MDHEN, SYDVKM. The CDR3 totals 15 residues. V shed 5 bases and J 6 bases; nucleotides not matched to a gene: 8. CDR3 residues: CASSPLWDRGKTQYF. The CDR3 nucleotides are TGTGCCAGCAGTCCCTTATGGGACAGGGGGAAGACCCAGTACTTC.

Concerning this clone itself: The identical CDR3 is also encoded by other nucleotide sequences in the sample. The V and J genes are TRBV7-3 and TRBJ1-1; D not certain. This CDR3 has 13 residues. The germline CDR1 and CDR2 sequences are SGHTA and FQGTGA. V shed 1 base and J shed 1 base, with 4 bases lying between them. The CDR3 DNA is TGTGCCAGCAGCTTAAGACAGAACACTGAAGCTTTCTTT. As protein: CASSLRQNTEAFF.

The gene calls are TRBV9 and TRBJ2-1; D ambiguous. V shed 4 bases and J shed 6 bases, with 14 bases lying between them. The CDR3 spans 14 residues. The germline CDR1 and CDR2 sequences are SGDLS and YYNGEE. This chain's CDR3 is CASSSDGVGNEQFF. The CDR3 DNA reads as TGTGCCAGCAGCTCAGACGGAGTCGGCAATGAGCAGTTCTTC.

The chain recombines TRBV10-3 with TRBJ2-7; 9 bases map to TRBD1. The V and J ends lost 2 bases and 7 bases, in that order; junction bases with no gene match: 12. CDR1 and CDR2 (germline): ENHRY, SYGVKD. The CDR3 loop spans 16 amino acids. This CDR3 is CAISEPGQGSTVEQYF. The DNA for the CDR3 is TGTGCCATCAGTGAGCCGGGACAGGGTTCTACGGTGGAGCAGTACTTC.

The J gene is TRBJ2-5, the V gene TRBV18; 11 bases line up with TRBD2. This CDR3 comprises 15 residues. V lost 5 bases and J lost 2; bases outside the gene matches: 4. CDR1 and CDR2 from the germline V gene are KGHSH and LQKENI. In nucleotides, the CDR3 is TGTGCCAGCTCAGGACTAGCGGGCTTACAAGAGACCCAGTACTTC. Its translation: CASSGLAGLQETQYF. The full variable domain, with the rest looked up from reference TRBV18 and TRBJ2-5, is NAGVMQNPRHLVRRRGQEARLRCSPMKGHSHVYWYRQLPEEGLKFMVYLQKENIIDESGMPKERFSAEFPKEGPSILRIQQVVRGDSAAYFCASSGLAGLQETQYFGPGTRLLVL.

The V call is TRBV6-5, the J call TRBJ1-1, with D possibly matching TRBD1 (6 bases). The CDR3 is 14 amino acids. Between the trimmed V and J ends, which lost 0 bases and 6 bases, there was a span of 11 bases. Germline loops: CDR1 MNHEY, CDR2 SVGAGI. The CDR3 sequence is CASSYSLGGAEAFF. The CDR3, as DNA: TGTGCCAGCAGTTACTCGTTAGGGGGAGCTGAAGCTTTCTTT.

The V call is TRBV29-1, the J call TRBJ2-1; D may be TRBD2 (7 bases). With 7 bases removed from V and 7 bases from J, the gap between germline ends came to 20 bases. CDR3 length equals 14 residues. Germline CDR1 reads SQVTM; CDR2 reads ANQGSEA. CDR3 bases: TGCAGCGCCCGCGTTGCGGGGGCGCAGAATGAGCAGTTCTTC. Protein: CSARVAGAQNEQFF.